The clone carrying this T cell receptor beta chain turned up a few times. Co-plated with around 200,000 CFSE-labeled responder cells were around 200,000 irradiated, violet-dye-labeled stimulator cells. CDR1 and CDR2 from the germline V gene are MNHNS and SASEGT. The germline V and J ends were trimmed by 6 bases and 2 bases, with 5 bases remaining between them. CDR3 length: 13 residues. Produced via immunoSEQ multiplex PCR; TCRdb's table is partial and in-frame only. The table records roughly 20,000 clones, approximately 40% of them present only once. The sample originates from a study of graft-versus-host responses after intestinal transplantation. Whole-study context: All recipients were transplanted with multivisceral, liver-intestinal, or isolated intestinal grafts. Every recipient underwent anti-thymocyte globulin induction, then tacrolimus and steroids for approximately 3 years.

The receptor was isolated from a human patient who received an intestinal transplant. The sample in question was alloreactive CD8+ T cells from a mixed lymphocyte reaction culture, obtained before intestinal transplant. Noted subset: CFSE-low proliferating T cells sorted from approximately six-day pre-transplant mixed lymphocyte reaction (GvH or HvG direction). V and J are TRBV6-1 and TRBJ2-6; D uncertain. CDR3 sequence: CASRAAGANVLTF. CDR3 nucleotides: TGTGCCAGCAGGGCGGCTGGGGCCAACGTCCTGACTTTC.